These T cell receptor beta chains were read from a single sample in a study of blood T cell repertoires in COVID-19. This table comes from immunoSEQ multiplex PCR, and its TCRdb copy is limited to in-frame clones, with some not included. Of tens of thousands of clones listed, roughly 87% are singletons. Sequencing was done on a sample of peripheral blood. The receptors originated from a woman aged 45-65 years with active or convalescent COVID-19. The CDR3 runs from the conserved cysteine through the conserved F or W. The D gene is left open where the match is weak. Not every row has a clone size; where given, it reads once, few, many or a size class.

d_gene: .
abundance: .
j_gene: TRBJ2-1
v_gene: TRBV4-3
CDR3nt: TGCGCCAGCAGCCAAGAGGGACTCTACAATGAGCAGTTCTTC
CDR3aa: CASSQEGLYNEQFF

d_gene: TRBD1
abundance: .
j_gene: TRBJ2-3
v_gene: TRBV19
CDR3nt: TGTGCCAGTAGAAGGGGACAGGGGCCCAGCGATACGCAGTATTTT
CDR3aa: CASRRGQGPSDTQYF

d_gene: .
abundance: .
j_gene: TRBJ1-5
v_gene: TRBV12-5
CDR3nt: TGTGCTAGTGGTTTGGGGGGGGTGGGCAATCAGCCCCAGCATTTT
CDR3aa: CASGLGGVGNQPQHF

d_gene: TRBD1
abundance: .
j_gene: TRBJ2-3
v_gene: TRBV12-5
CDR3nt: TGTGCTAGTGGTAGCGGACAGGGCCAAAGCACAGATACGCAGTATTTT
CDR3aa: CASGSGQGQSTDTQYF

d_gene: .
abundance: .
j_gene: TRBJ1-1
v_gene: TRBV29-1
CDR3nt: TGCAGCGTTGTCCGGGGTGTTGGCACTGAAGCTTTCTTT
CDR3aa: CSVVRGVGTEAFF

d_gene: .
abundance: .
j_gene: TRBJ2-3
v_gene: TRBV9
CDR3nt: TGTGCCAGCAGCGGAGCCGGGACACCCACAGATACGCAGTATTTT
CDR3aa: CASSGAGTPTDTQYF

d_gene: TRBD2
abundance: .
j_gene: TRBJ2-1
v_gene: TRBV13
CDR3nt: TGTGCCAGCAGCCCGGGACTAGCGGGGGTCAATGAGCAGTTCTTC
CDR3aa: CASSPGLAGVNEQFF

d_gene: .
abundance: .
j_gene: TRBJ1-6
v_gene: TRBV7-3
CDR3nt: TGTGCCAGCAGCTTACAGGGGAACTGGGGTTCACCCCTCCACTTT
CDR3aa: CASSLQGNWGSPLHF

d_gene: .
abundance: .
j_gene: TRBJ2-5
v_gene: TRBV6-6
CDR3nt: TGTGCCAGCAGTCGCCCCCCAGGACAGACATTACAAGAGACCCAGTACTTC
CDR3aa: CASSRPPGQTLQETQYF

d_gene: TRBD1
abundance: .
j_gene: TRBJ1-5
v_gene: TRBV18
CDR3nt: TGTGCCAGCTCCCCGAGGGACAGGGTTGATCAGCCCCAGCATTTT
CDR3aa: CASSPRDRVDQPQHF

d_gene: .
abundance: medium-sized
j_gene: TRBJ1-1
v_gene: TRBV30
CDR3nt: TGTGCCTGGAGTGACTCCTTCGGCACTGAAGCTTTCTTT
CDR3aa: CAWSDSFGTEAFF

d_gene: TRBD1
abundance: .
j_gene: TRBJ2-1
v_gene: TRBV11-3
CDR3nt: TGTGCCAGCAGCCAACAAACCGGGACAGGGGGCAGGGATGAGCAGTTCTTC
CDR3aa: CASSQQTGTGGRDEQFF

d_gene: TRBD1
abundance: .
j_gene: TRBJ1-4
v_gene: TRBV19
CDR3nt: TGTGCCAGTAGTAGACAGGGGGCGCGGGTAGAAAAACTGTTTTTT
CDR3aa: CASSRQGARVEKLFF

d_gene: .
abundance: .
j_gene: TRBJ2-1
v_gene: TRBV24-1
CDR3nt: TGTGCCACCAGTGATAGCGGATACAATGAGCAGTTCTTC
CDR3aa: CATSDSGYNEQFF

d_gene: TRBD1
abundance: .
j_gene: TRBJ2-2
v_gene: TRBV3-1/TRBV3-2
CDR3nt: TGTGCCAGCAGCCAACCCGGGACAGGGGACCCCGGGGAGCTGTTTTTT
CDR3aa: CASSQPGTGDPGELFF

d_gene: .
abundance: once
j_gene: TRBJ2-5
v_gene: TRBV6-5
CDR3nt: TGTGCCAGCAGTTACTCCTCGGTGGAGGGCCAAGAGACCCAGTACTTC
CDR3aa: CASSYSSVEGQETQYF

d_gene: .
abundance: .
j_gene: TRBJ1-4
v_gene: TRBV14
CDR3nt: TGTGCCAGCAGCCAACGCCAGGACAAATATGAAAAACTGTTTTTT
CDR3aa: CASSQRQDKYEKLFF

d_gene: TRBD2
abundance: .
j_gene: TRBJ2-7
v_gene: TRBV7-6
CDR3nt: TGTGCCAGCAGGAGGACTAGCGGCTACGAGCAGTACTTC
CDR3aa: CASRRTSGYEQYF

d_gene: .
abundance: .
j_gene: TRBJ2-1
v_gene: TRBV7-2
CDR3nt: TGTGCCAGCAGCTGGAAGGGGGGGGGCAATGAGCAGTTCTTC
CDR3aa: CASSWKGGGNEQFF

d_gene: .
abundance: .
j_gene: TRBJ1-2
v_gene: TRBV7-2
CDR3nt: TGTGCCAGCAGCTCCCGTGGGGGGGATGGCTACACCTTC
CDR3aa: CASSSRGGDGYTF

d_gene: TRBD1
abundance: .
j_gene: TRBJ1-2
v_gene: TRBV7-2
CDR3nt: TGTGCCAGCAGCCCCCGGGGACAGCTAGTCAACACCTTC
CDR3aa: CASSPRGQLVNTF

d_gene: .
abundance: .
j_gene: TRBJ2-6
v_gene: TRBV30
CDR3nt: TGTGCCTGGATCCCCCGAGGGCAGAGCTCTGGGGCCAACGTCCTGACTTTC
CDR3aa: CAWIPRGQSSGANVLTF

d_gene: TRBD2
abundance: .
j_gene: TRBJ2-7
v_gene: TRBV6-2/TRBV6-3
CDR3nt: TGTGCCAGCAGTTACTATCGCCCGACTAGCGGCGAGCAGTACTTC
CDR3aa: CASSYYRPTSGEQYF

d_gene: .
abundance: .
j_gene: TRBJ2-1
v_gene: TRBV7-3
CDR3nt: TGTGCCAGCAGCTTAAGTCCTAATGAGCAGTTCTTC
CDR3aa: CASSLSPNEQFF

d_gene: .
abundance: .
j_gene: TRBJ1-4
v_gene: TRBV4-2
CDR3nt: TGTGCCAGCAGCCAAGGAGGGGAGGTAACTAATGAAAAACTGTTTTTT
CDR3aa: CASSQGGEVTNEKLFF

d_gene: TRBD1
abundance: .
j_gene: TRBJ2-7
v_gene: TRBV4-3
CDR3nt: TGCGCCAGCAGCCAAGGCCCCGGACAGGGGTTGTACGAGCAGTACTTC
CDR3aa: CASSQGPGQGLYEQYF

d_gene: .
abundance: .
j_gene: TRBJ1-4
v_gene: TRBV5-4
CDR3nt: TGTGCCAGCAGCTCCAGACAGTCAACTAATGAAAAACTGTTTTTT
CDR3aa: CASSSRQSTNEKLFF

d_gene: .
abundance: .
j_gene: TRBJ1-2
v_gene: TRBV2
CDR3nt: TGTGCCAGCAGTGAAGCTCAGGGTTTGGGTTATGGCTACACCTTC
CDR3aa: CASSEAQGLGYGYTF

d_gene: .
abundance: .
j_gene: TRBJ1-1
v_gene: TRBV19
CDR3nt: TGTGCCAGTAATGCGGGTTTGACTGAAGCTTTCTTT
CDR3aa: CASNAGLTEAFF

d_gene: TRBD1
abundance: .
j_gene: TRBJ2-5
v_gene: TRBV24-1
CDR3nt: TGTGCCACCAGTGATTCTGGGACAGGGGTAAAGACCCAGTACTTC
CDR3aa: CATSDSGTGVKTQYF

d_gene: TRBD1
abundance: .
j_gene: TRBJ1-1
v_gene: TRBV25-1
CDR3nt: TGTGCCAGCAGTGGATGGGACAGAAACACTGAAGCTTTCTTT
CDR3aa: CASSGWDRNTEAFF

d_gene: .
abundance: .
j_gene: TRBJ1-5
v_gene: TRBV19
CDR3nt: TGTGCCAGTGCCCAGACGGGGAGGAATCAGCCCCAGCATTTT
CDR3aa: CASAQTGRNQPQHF

d_gene: TRBD1
abundance: .
j_gene: TRBJ1-2
v_gene: TRBV7-2
CDR3nt: TGTGCCAGCAGCCTTTTTCGACAGGGAGGCTATGGCTACACCTTC
CDR3aa: CASSLFRQGGYGYTF

d_gene: TRBD2
abundance: .
j_gene: TRBJ2-5
v_gene: TRBV7-2
CDR3nt: TGTGCCAGCAGCCCTAGCGGGGGGTGGCTGGAGACCCAGTACTTC
CDR3aa: CASSPSGGWLETQYF

d_gene: .
abundance: .
j_gene: TRBJ2-3
v_gene: TRBV6-5
CDR3nt: TGTGCCAGCAGTTACTACGGGACTAGCACAGATACGCAGTATTTT
CDR3aa: CASSYYGTSTDTQYF

d_gene: TRBD1
abundance: .
j_gene: TRBJ2-3
v_gene: TRBV27
CDR3nt: TGTGCCAGCAGTTTGGGTCCCCCAGGGGGCGCCGGGGATCCAGATACGCAGTATTTT
CDR3aa: CASSLGPPGGAGDPDTQYF

d_gene: .
abundance: .
j_gene: TRBJ2-2
v_gene: TRBV7-2
CDR3nt: TGTGCCAGCAGCTTAGAGCGGCCGGGGCAGGGGAATACCGGGGAGCTGTTTTTT
CDR3aa: CASSLERPGQGNTGELFF

d_gene: TRBD2
abundance: .
j_gene: TRBJ2-7
v_gene: TRBV6-5
CDR3nt: TGTGCCAGCAGTTTGACTAGCGGGAGCCGGGGTGAGCAGTACTTC
CDR3aa: CASSLTSGSRGEQYF

d_gene: TRBD2
abundance: .
j_gene: TRBJ2-2
v_gene: TRBV14
CDR3nt: TGTGCCAGCAGCCAACGAATACTAGCGGGGGCGCCCACCGGGGAGCTGTTTTTT
CDR3aa: CASSQRILAGAPTGELFF

d_gene: .
abundance: .
j_gene: TRBJ2-5
v_gene: TRBV30
CDR3nt: TGTGCCTGGAGTCCAAAAGAGACCCAGTACTTC
CDR3aa: CAWSPKETQYF

d_gene: TRBD1
abundance: .
j_gene: TRBJ1-2
v_gene: TRBV29-1
CDR3nt: TGCAGCGTTGTACCCTCTACCGGGACAGACTATGGCTACACCTTC
CDR3aa: CSVVPSTGTDYGYTF

d_gene: .
abundance: .
j_gene: TRBJ2-5
v_gene: TRBV14
CDR3nt: TGTGCCAGCAGCCAGCGGGGAACGACGAAAGAGACCCAGTACTTC
CDR3aa: CASSQRGTTKETQYF

d_gene: .
abundance: .
j_gene: TRBJ1-1
v_gene: TRBV6-6
CDR3nt: TGTGCCAGCAGTTACCCAATTCTGGGGAGTAGGACTGAAGCTTTCTTT
CDR3aa: CASSYPILGSRTEAFF

d_gene: TRBD1
abundance: .
j_gene: TRBJ1-2
v_gene: TRBV18
CDR3nt: TGTGCCAGCTCACCGCAGGACAGGGTGACTGGCTACACCTTC
CDR3aa: CASSPQDRVTGYTF

d_gene: TRBD1
abundance: .
j_gene: TRBJ2-4
v_gene: TRBV2
CDR3nt: TGTGCCAGCAGTGGACAGGGAAGGGCCAAAAACATTCAGTACTTC
CDR3aa: CASSGQGRAKNIQYF

d_gene: .
abundance: .
j_gene: TRBJ1-1
v_gene: TRBV5-4
CDR3nt: TGTGCCAGCAGCTGGACCGGGGAGGACACTGAAGCTTTCTTT
CDR3aa: CASSWTGEDTEAFF

d_gene: .
abundance: .
j_gene: TRBJ1-5
v_gene: TRBV7-8
CDR3nt: TGTGCCAGCAGCTTAGGCCGGGAGGACACCAAATACCATAGCAATCAGCCCCAGCATTTT
CDR3aa: CASSLGREDTKYHSNQPQHF

d_gene: TRBD2
abundance: .
j_gene: TRBJ2-1
v_gene: TRBV5-1
CDR3nt: TGCGCCAGCAGCTTGGTCCGGGGACTAGCGGGGGGGTACAATGAGCAGTTCTTC
CDR3aa: CASSLVRGLAGGYNEQFF

d_gene: .
abundance: .
j_gene: TRBJ2-6
v_gene: TRBV6-5
CDR3nt: TGTGCCAGCACCCCAGTAGCCTCTGGGGCCAACGTCCTGACTTTC
CDR3aa: CASTPVASGANVLTF